A single sample gave rise to the 11 T cell receptor beta chains below, sequenced in a study of T cell responses to AZD1222 COVID-19 vaccine. Repertoires were generated with immunoSEQ multiplex PCR, while TCRdb's copy carries only in-frame clones and drops some. The profile covers 150,000 to 200,000 clones, with about 94% appearing a single time and 7.5% to 10% taken by the ten largest. Specimen: peripheral blood, collected on day 0 of AZD1222 vaccination. The receptor source for this set is an adult in good health.

The rearrangement joins TRBV10-1 to TRBJ2-3, with D perhaps being TRBD1 or TRBD2 (5 bases each). The V end lost 4 bases, the J end lost 4 bases, and 15 bases lay between the germline ends. The CDR3 length is 15 residues. Germline CDR1 reads WNHNN; CDR2 reads SYGVQD (reference sequence). This CDR3 is CASSGGGASADTQYF. The DNA of the CDR3 is TGCGCCAGCAGTGGTGGGGGAGCGTCGGCAGATACGCAGTATTTT.

As DNA, the CDR3 is TGTGCCTGGAGTAAAGGGACAGACAATCAGCCCCAGCATTTT. Protein product: CAWSKGTDNQPQHF. V gene TRBV30 combines with J gene TRBJ1-5, with 7 nucleotides matching TRBD1. The CDR3 consists of 14 residues. From germline, CDR1 is GTSNPN and CDR2 SVGIG (reference sequence). V lost 2 bases, J lost 3 bases, and 4 bases stayed unmatched.

The chain links TRBV9 to TRBJ1-5; TRBD1 matches at 8 bases. Trimming removed 3 bases from V and 6 bases from J; junction bases left unmatched: 17. CDR1 SGDLS and CDR2 YYNGEE come from the germline V gene. CDR3 size: 18 residues. CDR3 bases: TGTGCCAGCAGCGGGCTTCAGGGGGCGCGGGCCTGGAGTCAGCCCCAGCATTTT. Translated, it gives CASSGLQGARAWSQPQHF.

This chain joins TRBV28 and TRBJ2-7; TRBD2 matches 7 bases. CDR1 MDHEN and CDR2 SYDVKM come from the germline V gene. This CDR3 is built from 15 residues. With V trimmed by 6 bases and J by 0 bases, 8 bases remained unmatched. The DNA for the CDR3 is TGTGCCAGCAGCAATGGGGTAGCGGGCTCCTACGAGCAGTACTTC. Its translation: CASSNGVAGSYEQYF.

This clone was recorded once. The chain links TRBV3-1 (or the pseudogene TRBV3-2) to TRBJ1-1, with 7 bases fitting TRBD1. Germline V CDR1 and CDR2: LGHDT, YNNKEL (reference sequence). This CDR3 contains 15 residues. Trimming at V came to 1 base and at J to 2 bases, leaving 4 bases not matched to a gene. CDR3 nucleotide sequence: TGTGCCAGCAGCCAAGTGAAGGGGGCCAACACTGAAGCTTTCTTT. It codes for CASSQVKGANTEAFF.

This chain links TRBV6-5 with TRBJ1-6, with D tentatively TRBD1 (6 bases). Looked up from germline, CDR1 is MNHEY and CDR2 is SVGAGI. CDR3 length equals 15 residues. V lost 2 bases and J 7 bases, leaving 12 bases between the germline ends. The CDR3 nucleotides read TGTGCCAGCAGTTACGAACGGGACACCAATTCACCCCTCCACTTT. It encodes CASSYERDTNSPLHF.

The chain's CDR3 is CSASALAGVTYEQYF. The CDR3 DNA is TGCAGTGCTAGTGCCCTAGCGGGAGTTACGTACGAGCAGTACTTC. The gene calls are TRBV20-1 and TRBJ2-7; 10 positions agree with TRBD2. Germline trimming cut 3 bases from V and 4 bases from J; bases unmatched to any gene: 9. The germline V gene encodes CDR1 DFQATT and CDR2 SNEGSKA (reference sequence). The CDR3 length is 15 residues.

The chain combines TRBV5-5 with TRBJ2-7, with D possibly called TRBD1 or TRBD2 (5 bases each). The V gene lost 3 bases and the J gene lost 2 bases, with 12 bases spanning the gap. The CDR3 contains 14 residues. Germline-derived CDR1 and CDR2 are SGHKS and YYEKEE (reference sequence). The CDR3 region is CASSSSWGTYEQYF. Here the CDR3 DNA reads TGTGCCAGCAGCTCGAGTTGGGGGACCTACGAGCAGTACTTC. Using reference TRBV5-5 and TRBJ2-7 for the parts outside the CDR3, the full variable domain is DAGVTQSPTHLIKTRGQQVTLRCSPISGHKSVSWYQQVLGQGPQFIFQYYEKEERGRGNFPDRFSARQFPNYSSELNVNALLLGDSALYLCASSSSWGTYEQYFGPGTRLTVT.

V gene TRBV23-1 combines with J gene TRBJ2-7; 7 bases are a match to TRBD1. TRBV23-1 is treated as an ORF (open reading frame) with a function not yet certain. The CDR3 sequence is 13 residues long. V gave up 7 bases and J gave up 2 bases; unmatched junction bases: 5. CDR3 DNA: TGCGCCAGCAAATTGGGACAGACCTACGAGCAGTACTTC. Translating gives CASKLGQTYEQYF.

CDR3 coding DNA: TGTGCCAGCAGCCAAGGGGTCCGGTGGGGAGAGACCCAGTACTTC. Translated, it gives CASSQGVRWGETQYF. The chain is built from TRBV3-1 (or the pseudogene TRBV3-2) and TRBJ2-5; D gene ambiguous. The CDR3 consists of 15 residues. The ends were cut back, 1 base at V and 4 bases at J, with 13 bases in the middle. Looked up from germline, CDR1 is LGHDT and CDR2 is YNNKEL (reference sequence).

Here the CDR3 reads CASSSLVLAGGRDTQYF. The CDR3 DNA sequence: TGTGCCAGCAGCAGCTTGGTTCTAGCGGGAGGGCGCGATACGCAGTATTTT. The chain employs TRBV5-4 and TRBJ2-3; TRBD2 agrees at 12 bases. The CDR3 sequence is 17 residues long. V lost 4 bases, J lost 6 bases, and 12 bases stayed unmatched. Germline CDR1 is SGHNT and CDR2 is YYREEE (reference sequence).